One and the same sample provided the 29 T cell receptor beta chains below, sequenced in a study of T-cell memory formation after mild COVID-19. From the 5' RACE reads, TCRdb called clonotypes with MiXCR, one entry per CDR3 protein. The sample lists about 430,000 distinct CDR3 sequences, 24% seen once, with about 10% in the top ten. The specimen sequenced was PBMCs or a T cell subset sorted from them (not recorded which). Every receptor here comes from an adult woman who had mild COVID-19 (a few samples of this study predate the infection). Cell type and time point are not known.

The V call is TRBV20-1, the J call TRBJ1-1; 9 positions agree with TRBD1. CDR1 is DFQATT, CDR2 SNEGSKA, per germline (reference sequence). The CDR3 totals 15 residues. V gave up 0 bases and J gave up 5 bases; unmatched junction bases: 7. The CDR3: CSARDLGQGRTEAFF. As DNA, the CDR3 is TGCAGTGCTAGAGATCTAGGACAGGGGCGAACTGAAGCTTTCTTT.

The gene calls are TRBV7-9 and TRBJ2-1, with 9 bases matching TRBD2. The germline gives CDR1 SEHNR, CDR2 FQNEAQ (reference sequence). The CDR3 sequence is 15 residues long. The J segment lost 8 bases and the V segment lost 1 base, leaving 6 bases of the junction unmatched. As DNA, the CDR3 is TGTGCCAGCAGCTTAGGACTAGCGGAGGCGGATGAGCAGTTCTTC. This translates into CASSLGLAEADEQFF. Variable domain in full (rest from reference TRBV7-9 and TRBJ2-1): DTGVSQNPRHKITKRGQNVTFRCDPISEHNRLYWYRQTLGQGPEFLTYFQNEAQLEKSRLLSDRFSAERPKGSFSTLEIQRTEQGDSAMYLCASSLGLAEADEQFFGPGTRLTVL.

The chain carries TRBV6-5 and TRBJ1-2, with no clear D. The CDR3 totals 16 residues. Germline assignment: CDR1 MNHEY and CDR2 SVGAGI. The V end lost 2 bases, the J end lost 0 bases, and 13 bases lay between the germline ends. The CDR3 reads CASSYVPATANYGYTF. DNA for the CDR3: TGTGCCAGCAGTTACGTGCCAGCGACCGCTAACTATGGCTACACCTTC.

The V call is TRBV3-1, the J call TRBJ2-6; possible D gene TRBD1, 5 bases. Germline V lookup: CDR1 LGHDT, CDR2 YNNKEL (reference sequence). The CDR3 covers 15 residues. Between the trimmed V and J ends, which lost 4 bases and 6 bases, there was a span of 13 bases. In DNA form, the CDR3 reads TGTGCCAGCAGCCTCACAGGAGTTGTGGCCAACGTCCTGACTTTC. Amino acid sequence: CASSLTGVVANVLTF.

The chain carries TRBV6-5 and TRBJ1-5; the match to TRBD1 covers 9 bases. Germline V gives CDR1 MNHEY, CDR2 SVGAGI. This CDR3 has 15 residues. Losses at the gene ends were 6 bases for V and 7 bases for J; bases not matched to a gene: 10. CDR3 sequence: CASRPDRGASQPQHF. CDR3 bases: TGTGCCAGCAGGCCGGACAGGGGAGCCTCGCAGCCCCAGCATTTT.

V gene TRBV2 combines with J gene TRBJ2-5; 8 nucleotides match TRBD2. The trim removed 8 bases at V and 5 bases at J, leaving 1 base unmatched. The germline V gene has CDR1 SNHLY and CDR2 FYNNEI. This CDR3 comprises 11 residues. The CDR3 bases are TGTGCCAGCGGACTAGCCGAGACCCAGTACTTC. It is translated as CASGLAETQYF.

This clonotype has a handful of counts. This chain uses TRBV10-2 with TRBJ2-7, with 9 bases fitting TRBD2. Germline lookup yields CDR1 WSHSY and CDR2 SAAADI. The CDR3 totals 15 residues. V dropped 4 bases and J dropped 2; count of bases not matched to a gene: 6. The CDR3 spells CASSGGLAGPYEQYF. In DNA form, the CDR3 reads TGCGCCAGCAGTGGGGGGCTAGCGGGGCCCTACGAGCAGTACTTC.

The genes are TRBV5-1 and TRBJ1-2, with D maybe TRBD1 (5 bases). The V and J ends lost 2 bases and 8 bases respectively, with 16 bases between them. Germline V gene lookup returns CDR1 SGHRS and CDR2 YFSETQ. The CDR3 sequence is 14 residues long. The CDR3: CASSLLGDSVGYTF. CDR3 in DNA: TGCGCCAGCAGCTTACTAGGGGACTCGGTCGGCTACACCTTC. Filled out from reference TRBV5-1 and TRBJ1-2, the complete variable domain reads KAGVTQTPRYLIKTRGQQVTLSCSPISGHRSVSWYQQTPGQGLQFLFEYFSETQRNKGNFPGRFSGRQFSNSRSEMNVSTLELGDSALYLCASSLLGDSVGYTFGSGTRLTVV.

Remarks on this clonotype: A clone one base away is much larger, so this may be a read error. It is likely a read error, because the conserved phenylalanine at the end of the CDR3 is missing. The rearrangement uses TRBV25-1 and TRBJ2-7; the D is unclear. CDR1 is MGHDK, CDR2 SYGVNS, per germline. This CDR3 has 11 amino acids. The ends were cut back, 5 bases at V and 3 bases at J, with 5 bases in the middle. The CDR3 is CASSIYYEQYL. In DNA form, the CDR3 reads TGTGCCAGCAGTATCTACTACGAGCAGTACTTA.

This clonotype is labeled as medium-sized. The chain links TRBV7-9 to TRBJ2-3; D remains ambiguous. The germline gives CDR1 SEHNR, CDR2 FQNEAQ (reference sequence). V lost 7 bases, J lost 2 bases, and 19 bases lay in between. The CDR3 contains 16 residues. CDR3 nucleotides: TGTGCCAGCACCCTAGTCCAAGGGTCCCCCACAGATACGCAGTATTTT. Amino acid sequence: CASTLVQGSPTDTQYF.

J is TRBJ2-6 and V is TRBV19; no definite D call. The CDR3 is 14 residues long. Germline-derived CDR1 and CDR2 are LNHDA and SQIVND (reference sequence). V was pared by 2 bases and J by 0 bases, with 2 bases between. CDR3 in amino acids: CASSISSGANVLTF. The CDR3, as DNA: TGTGCCAGTAGTATAAGCTCTGGGGCCAACGTCCTGACTTTC.

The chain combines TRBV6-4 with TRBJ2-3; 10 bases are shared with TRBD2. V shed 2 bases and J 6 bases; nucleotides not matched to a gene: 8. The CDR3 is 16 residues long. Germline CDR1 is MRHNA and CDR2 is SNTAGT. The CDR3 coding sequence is TGTGCCAGCAGTGACGGAATTAGCGGGGGGTCGGATACGCAGTATTTT. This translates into CASSDGISGGSDTQYF.

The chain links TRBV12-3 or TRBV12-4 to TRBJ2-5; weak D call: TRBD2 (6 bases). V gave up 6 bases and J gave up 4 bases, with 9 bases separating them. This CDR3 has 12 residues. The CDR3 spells CASSGTSETQYF. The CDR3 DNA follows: TGTGCCAGCAGCGGGACTTCAGAGACCCAGTACTTC.

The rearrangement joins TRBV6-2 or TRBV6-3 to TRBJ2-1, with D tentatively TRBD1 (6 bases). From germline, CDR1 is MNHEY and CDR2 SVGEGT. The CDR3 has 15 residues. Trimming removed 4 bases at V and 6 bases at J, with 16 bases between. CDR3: CASSLRGSTLNEQFF. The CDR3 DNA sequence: TGTGCCAGCAGTTTGAGGGGGAGCACTCTCAATGAGCAGTTCTTC.

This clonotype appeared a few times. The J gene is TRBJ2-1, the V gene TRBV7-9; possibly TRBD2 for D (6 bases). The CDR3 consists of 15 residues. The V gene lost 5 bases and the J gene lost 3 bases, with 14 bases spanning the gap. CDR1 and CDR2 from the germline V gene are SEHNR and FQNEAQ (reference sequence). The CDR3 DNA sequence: TGTGCCAGCAGCGCCTCGGCGGGGCTCTACAATGAGCAGTTCTTC. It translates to CASSASAGLYNEQFF.

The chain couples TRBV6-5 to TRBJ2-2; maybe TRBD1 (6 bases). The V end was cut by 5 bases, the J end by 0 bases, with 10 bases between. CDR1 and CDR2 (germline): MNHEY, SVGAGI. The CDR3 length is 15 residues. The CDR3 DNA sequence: TGTGCCAGCAGTCAGGGGCTAGCGAACACCGGGGAGCTGTTTTTT. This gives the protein CASSQGLANTGELFF.

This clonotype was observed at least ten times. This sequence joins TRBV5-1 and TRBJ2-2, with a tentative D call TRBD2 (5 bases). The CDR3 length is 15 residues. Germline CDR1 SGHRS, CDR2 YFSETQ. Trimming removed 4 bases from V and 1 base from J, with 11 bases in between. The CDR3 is CASSRRAGNTGELFF. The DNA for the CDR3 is TGCGCCAGCAGCCGGCGGGCCGGGAACACCGGGGAGCTGTTTTTT.

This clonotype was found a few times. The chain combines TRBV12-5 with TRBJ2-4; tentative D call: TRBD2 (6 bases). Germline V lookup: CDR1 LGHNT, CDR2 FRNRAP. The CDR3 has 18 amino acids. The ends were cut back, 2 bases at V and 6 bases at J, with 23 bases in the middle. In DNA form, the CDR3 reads TGTGCTAGTGGTTTGATCCCAAACGGGCCGGGAGCCGGAAACATTCAGTACTTC. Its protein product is CASGLIPNGPGAGNIQYF.

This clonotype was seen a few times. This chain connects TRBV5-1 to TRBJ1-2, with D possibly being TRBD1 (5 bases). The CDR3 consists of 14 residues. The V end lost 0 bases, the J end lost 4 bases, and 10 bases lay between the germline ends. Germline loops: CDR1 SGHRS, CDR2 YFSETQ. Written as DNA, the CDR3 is TGCGCCAGCAGCTTGGTAGGGGCGCCCTATGGCTACACCTTC. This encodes CASSLVGAPYGYTF. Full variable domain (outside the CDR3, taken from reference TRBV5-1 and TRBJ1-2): KAGVTQTPRYLIKTRGQQVTLSCSPISGHRSVSWYQQTPGQGLQFLFEYFSETQRNKGNFPGRFSGRQFSNSRSEMNVSTLELGDSALYLCASSLVGAPYGYTFGSGTRLTVV.

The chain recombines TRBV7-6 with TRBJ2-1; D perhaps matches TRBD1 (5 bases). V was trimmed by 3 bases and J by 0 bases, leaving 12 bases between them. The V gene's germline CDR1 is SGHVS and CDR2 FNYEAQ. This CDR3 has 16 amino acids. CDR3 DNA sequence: TGTGCCAGCAGCTTCGTGACAGATTCCTCCTACAATGAGCAGTTCTTC. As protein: CASSFVTDSSYNEQFF.

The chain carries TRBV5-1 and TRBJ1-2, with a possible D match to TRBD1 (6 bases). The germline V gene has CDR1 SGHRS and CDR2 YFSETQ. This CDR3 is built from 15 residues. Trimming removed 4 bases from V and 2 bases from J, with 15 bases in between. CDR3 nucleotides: TGCGCCAGCAGCCGAACAACCACAGGGAACTATGGCTACACCTTC. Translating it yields CASSRTTTGNYGYTF.

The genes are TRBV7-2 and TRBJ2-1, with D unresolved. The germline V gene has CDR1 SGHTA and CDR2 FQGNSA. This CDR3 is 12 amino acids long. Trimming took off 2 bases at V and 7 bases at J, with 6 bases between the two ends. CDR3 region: CASSLTENEQFF. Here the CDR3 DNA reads TGTGCCAGCAGCTTAACGGAGAATGAGCAGTTCTTC.

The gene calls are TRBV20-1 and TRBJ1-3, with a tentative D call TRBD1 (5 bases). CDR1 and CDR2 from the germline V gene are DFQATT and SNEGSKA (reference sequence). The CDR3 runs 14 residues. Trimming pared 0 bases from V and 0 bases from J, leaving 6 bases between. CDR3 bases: TGCAGTGCTAGAGATACAGGCTCTGGAAACACCATATATTTT. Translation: CSARDTGSGNTIYF.

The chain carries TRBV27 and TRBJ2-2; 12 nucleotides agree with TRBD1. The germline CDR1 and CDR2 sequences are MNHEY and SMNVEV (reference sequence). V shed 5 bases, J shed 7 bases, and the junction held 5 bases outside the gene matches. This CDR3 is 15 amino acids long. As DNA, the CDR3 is TGTGCCAGCAGTGACGGGACAGGGGGCAACGGGGAGCTGTTTTTT. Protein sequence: CASSDGTGGNGELFF.

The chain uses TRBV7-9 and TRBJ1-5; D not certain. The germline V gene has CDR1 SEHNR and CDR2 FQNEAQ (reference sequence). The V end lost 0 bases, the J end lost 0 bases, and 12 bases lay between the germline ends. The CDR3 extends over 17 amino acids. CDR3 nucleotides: TGTGCCAGCAGCTTAGCGAAGGCGGGCGATAGCAATCAGCCCCAGCATTTT. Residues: CASSLAKAGDSNQPQHF. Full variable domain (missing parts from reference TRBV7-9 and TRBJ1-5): DTGVSQNPRHKITKRGQNVTFRCDPISEHNRLYWYRQTLGQGPEFLTYFQNEAQLEKSRLLSDRFSAERPKGSFSTLEIQRTEQGDSAMYLCASSLAKAGDSNQPQHFGDGTRLSIL.

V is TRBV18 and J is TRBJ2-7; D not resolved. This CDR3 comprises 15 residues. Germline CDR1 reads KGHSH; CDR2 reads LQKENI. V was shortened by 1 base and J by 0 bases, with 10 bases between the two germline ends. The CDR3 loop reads CASSPLEATSYEQYF. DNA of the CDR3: TGTGCCAGCTCACCACTTGAGGCGACCTCCTACGAGCAGTACTTC.

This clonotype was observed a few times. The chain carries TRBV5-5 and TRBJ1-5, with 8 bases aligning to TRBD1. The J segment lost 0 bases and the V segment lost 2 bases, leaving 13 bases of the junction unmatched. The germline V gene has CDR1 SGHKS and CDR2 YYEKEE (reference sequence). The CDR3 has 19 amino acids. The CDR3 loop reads CASSFWGDRTKYSNQPQHF. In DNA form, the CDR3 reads TGTGCCAGCAGCTTTTGGGGGGACAGGACCAAATATAGCAATCAGCCCCAGCATTTT. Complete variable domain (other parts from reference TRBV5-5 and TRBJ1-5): DAGVTQSPTHLIKTRGQQVTLRCSPISGHKSVSWYQQVLGQGPQFIFQYYEKEERGRGNFPDRFSARQFPNYSSELNVNALLLGDSALYLCASSFWGDRTKYSNQPQHFGDGTRLSIL.

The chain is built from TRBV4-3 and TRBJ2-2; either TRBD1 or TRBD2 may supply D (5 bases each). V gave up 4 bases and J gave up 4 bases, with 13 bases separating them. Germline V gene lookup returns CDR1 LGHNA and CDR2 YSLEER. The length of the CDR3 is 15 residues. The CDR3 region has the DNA TGCGCCAGCAGCCCTGGGACGGGCAGCACCGGGGAGCTGTTTTTT. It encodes CASSPGTGSTGELFF.

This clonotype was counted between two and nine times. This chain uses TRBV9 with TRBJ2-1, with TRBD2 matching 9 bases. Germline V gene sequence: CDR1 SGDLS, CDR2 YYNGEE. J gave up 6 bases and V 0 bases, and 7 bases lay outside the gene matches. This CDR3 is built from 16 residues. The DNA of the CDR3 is TGTGCCAGCAGCGTAGAGTGGCTAGCGGGAAGCAATGAGCAGTTCTTC. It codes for CASSVEWLAGSNEQFF.